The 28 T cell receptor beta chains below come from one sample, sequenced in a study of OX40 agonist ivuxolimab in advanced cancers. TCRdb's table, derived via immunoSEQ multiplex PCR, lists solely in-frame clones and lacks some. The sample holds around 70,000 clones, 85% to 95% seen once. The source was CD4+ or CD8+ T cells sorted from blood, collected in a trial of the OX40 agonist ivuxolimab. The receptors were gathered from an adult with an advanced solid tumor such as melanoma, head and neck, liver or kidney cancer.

The CDR3 is CASRTEGGSYNEQFF. The CDR3 DNA follows: TGTGCCAGCAGAACCGAGGGGGGATCCTACAATGAGCAGTTCTTC. This chain links TRBV6-5 with TRBJ2-1; tentatively, D is TRBD1 or TRBD2 (6 bases each). Trimming took 6 bases from V and 1 from J, leaving 13 bases between them. Germline values: CDR1 MNHEY, CDR2 SVGAGI. This CDR3 spans 15 amino acids.

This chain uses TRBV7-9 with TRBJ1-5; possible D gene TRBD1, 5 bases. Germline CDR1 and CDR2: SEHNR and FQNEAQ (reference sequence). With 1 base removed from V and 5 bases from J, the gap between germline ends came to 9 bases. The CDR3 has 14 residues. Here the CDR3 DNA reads TGTGCCAGCAGCTTAGAGGGACGGGATCAGCCCCAGCATTTT. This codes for CASSLEGRDQPQHF.

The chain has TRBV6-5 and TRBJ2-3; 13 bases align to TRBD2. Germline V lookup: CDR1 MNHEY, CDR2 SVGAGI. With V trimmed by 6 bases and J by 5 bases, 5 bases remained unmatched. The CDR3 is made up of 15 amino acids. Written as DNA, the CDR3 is TGTGCCAGCAGGGTACTAGCGGGGGGGCTAGATACGCAGTATTTT. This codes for CASRVLAGGLDTQYF.

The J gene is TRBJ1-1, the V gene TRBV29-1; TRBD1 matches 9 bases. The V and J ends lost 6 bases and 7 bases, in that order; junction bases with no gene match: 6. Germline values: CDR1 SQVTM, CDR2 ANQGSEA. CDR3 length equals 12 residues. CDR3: CSVTGGSGEAFF. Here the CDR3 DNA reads TGCAGCGTAACAGGGGGCAGTGGTGAAGCTTTCTTT.

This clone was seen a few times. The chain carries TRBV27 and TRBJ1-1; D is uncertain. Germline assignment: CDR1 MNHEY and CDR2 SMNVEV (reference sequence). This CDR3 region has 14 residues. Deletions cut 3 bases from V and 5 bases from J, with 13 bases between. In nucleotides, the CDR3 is TGTGCCAGCAGTTTTACCGGGGTTGGGACTGAAGCTTTCTTT. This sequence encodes CASSFTGVGTEAFF.

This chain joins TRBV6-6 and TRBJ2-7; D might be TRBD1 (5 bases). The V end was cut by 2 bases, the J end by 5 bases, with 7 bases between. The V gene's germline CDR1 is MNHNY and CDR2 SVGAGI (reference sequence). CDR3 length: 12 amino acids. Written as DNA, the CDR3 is TGTGCCAGCAGTTACGTCAGGGACGAGCAGTACTTC. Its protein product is CASSYVRDEQYF.

CDR3 bases: TGTGCCATCAGTGAGCCCGGGAATACGCAGTATTTT. This encodes CAISEPGNTQYF. The chain couples TRBV10-3 to TRBJ2-3, with D possibly being TRBD2 (5 bases). This CDR3 is built from 12 residues. V was pared by 2 bases and J by 7 bases, with 7 bases between. CDR1 is ENHRY and CDR2 is SYGVKD in the germline V gene.

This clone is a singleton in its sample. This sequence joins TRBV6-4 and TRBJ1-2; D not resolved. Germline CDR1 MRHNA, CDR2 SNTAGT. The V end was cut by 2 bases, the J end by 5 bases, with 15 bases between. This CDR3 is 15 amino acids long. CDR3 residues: CASSDIRHLRYGYTF. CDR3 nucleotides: TGTGCCAGCAGTGACATCCGACACCTCAGGTATGGCTACACCTTC.

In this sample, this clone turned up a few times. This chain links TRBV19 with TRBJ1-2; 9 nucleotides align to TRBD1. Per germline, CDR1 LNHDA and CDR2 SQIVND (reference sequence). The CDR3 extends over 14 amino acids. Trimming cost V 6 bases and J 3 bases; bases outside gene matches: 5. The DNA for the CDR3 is TGTGCCAGTAGCCCCACAGGGGGCGACTATGGCTACACCTTC. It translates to CASSPTGGDYGYTF.

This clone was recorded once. CDR3 sequence: CASSLGLAGALDSYEQYF. For the CDR3, the DNA is TGTGCCAGCAGCTTAGGGTTAGCGGGGGCCCTGGACTCCTACGAGCAGTACTTC. This chain links TRBV5-6 with TRBJ2-7; 9 bases align to TRBD2. Germline values: CDR1 SGHDT, CDR2 YYEEEE. The V gene end was trimmed by 2 bases and the J gene end by 0 bases; junction bases not matched to a gene: 12. CDR3 length: 18 residues.

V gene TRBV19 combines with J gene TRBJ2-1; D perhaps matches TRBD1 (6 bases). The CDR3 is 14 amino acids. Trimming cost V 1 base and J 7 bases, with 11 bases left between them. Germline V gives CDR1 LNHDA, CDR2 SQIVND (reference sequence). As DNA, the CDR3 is TGTGCCAGTAGTATAGGGGGGCCTCTGAATGAGCAGTTCTTC. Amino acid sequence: CASSIGGPLNEQFF.

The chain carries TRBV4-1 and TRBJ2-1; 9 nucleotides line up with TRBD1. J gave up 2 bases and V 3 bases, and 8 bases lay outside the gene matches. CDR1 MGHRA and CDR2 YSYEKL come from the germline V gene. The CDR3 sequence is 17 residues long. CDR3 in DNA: TGCGCCAGCAGCCAGGAACCCGGGACAGGGACCTACAATGAGCAGTTCTTC. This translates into CASSQEPGTGTYNEQFF.

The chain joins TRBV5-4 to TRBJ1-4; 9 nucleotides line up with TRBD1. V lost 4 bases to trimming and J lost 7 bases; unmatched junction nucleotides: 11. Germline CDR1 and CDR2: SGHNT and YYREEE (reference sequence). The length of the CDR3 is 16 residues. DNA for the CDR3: TGTGCCAGCAGCCACCGACCACAGGGGGCTCCTGAAAAACTGTTTTTT. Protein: CASSHRPQGAPEKLFF.

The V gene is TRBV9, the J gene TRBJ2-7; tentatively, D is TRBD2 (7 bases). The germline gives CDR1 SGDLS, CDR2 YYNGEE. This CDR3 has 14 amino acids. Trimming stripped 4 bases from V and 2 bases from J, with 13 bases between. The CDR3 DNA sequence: TGTGCCAGCAGCCCAGAGGGGGGGGCCTACGAGCAGTACTTC. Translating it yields CASSPEGGAYEQYF. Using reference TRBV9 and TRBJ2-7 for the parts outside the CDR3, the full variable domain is DSGVTQTPKHLITATGQRVTLRCSPRSGDLSVYWYQQSLDQGLQFLIQYYNGEERAKGNILERFSAQQFPDLHSELNLSSLELGDSALYFCASSPEGGAYEQYFGPGTRLTVT.

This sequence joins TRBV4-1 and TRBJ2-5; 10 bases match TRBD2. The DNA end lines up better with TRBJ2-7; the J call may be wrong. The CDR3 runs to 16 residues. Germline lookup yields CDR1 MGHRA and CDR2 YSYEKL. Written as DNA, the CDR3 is TGCGCCAGCAGCCAGGGAGCTAGCGGGAGCTCCTACGAGCAGTACTTC. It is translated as CASSQGASGSSYEQYF.

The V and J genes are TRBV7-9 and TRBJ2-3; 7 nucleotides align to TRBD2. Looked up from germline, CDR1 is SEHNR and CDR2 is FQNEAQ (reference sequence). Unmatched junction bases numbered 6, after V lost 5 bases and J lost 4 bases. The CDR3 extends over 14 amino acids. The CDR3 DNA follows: TGTGCCAGCAGCCGGGGGGAGAGTGCAGATACGCAGTATTTT. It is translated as CASSRGESADTQYF.

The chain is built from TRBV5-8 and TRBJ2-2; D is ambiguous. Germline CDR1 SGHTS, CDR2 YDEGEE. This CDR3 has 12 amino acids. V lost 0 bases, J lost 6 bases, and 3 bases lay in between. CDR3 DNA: TGTGCCAGCAGCTTGGACCCCGGGGAGCTGTTTTTT. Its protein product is CASSLDPGELFF. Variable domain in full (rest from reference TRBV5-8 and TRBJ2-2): EAGVTQSPTHLIKTRGQQATLRCSPISGHTSVYWYQQALGLGLQFLLWYDEGEERNRGNFPPRFSGRQFPNYSSELNVNALELEDSALYLCASSLDPGELFFGEGSRLTVL.

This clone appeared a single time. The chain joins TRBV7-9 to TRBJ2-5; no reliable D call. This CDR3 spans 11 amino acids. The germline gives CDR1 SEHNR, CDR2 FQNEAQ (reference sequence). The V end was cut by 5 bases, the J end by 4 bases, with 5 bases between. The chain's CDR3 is CASSPRETQYF. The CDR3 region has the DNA TGTGCCAGCAGCCCCAGAGAGACCCAGTACTTC.

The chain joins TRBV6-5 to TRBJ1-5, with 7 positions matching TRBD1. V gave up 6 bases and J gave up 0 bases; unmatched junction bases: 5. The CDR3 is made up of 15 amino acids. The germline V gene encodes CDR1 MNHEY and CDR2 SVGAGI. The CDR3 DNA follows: TGTGCCAGCAGCCCACAGGGGTATAGCAATCAGCCCCAGCATTTT. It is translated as CASSPQGYSNQPQHF.

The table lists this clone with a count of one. The CDR3 protein is CASSADRASGSSSIDTQYF. The CDR3 DNA sequence: TGCGCCAGCAGTGCAGACAGGGCTAGCGGGAGTTCTTCCATAGATACGCAGTATTTT. This chain uses TRBV10-2 with TRBJ2-3; 10 bases are a match to TRBD2. Trimming at V came to 4 bases and at J to 5 bases, leaving 18 bases not matched to a gene. Per germline, CDR1 WSHSY and CDR2 SAAADI. This CDR3 region has 19 residues.

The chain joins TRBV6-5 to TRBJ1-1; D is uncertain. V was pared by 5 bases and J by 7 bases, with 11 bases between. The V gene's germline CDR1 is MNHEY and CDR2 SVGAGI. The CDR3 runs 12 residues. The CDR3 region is CASSRTALEAFF. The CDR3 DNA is TGTGCCAGCAGTCGGACGGCCCTTGAAGCTTTCTTT.

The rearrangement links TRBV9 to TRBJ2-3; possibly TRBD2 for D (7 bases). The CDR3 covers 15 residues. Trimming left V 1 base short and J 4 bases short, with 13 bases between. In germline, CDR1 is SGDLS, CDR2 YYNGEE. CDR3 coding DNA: TGTGCCAGCAGCGTAAGGGGGGGAGGAGCAGATACGCAGTATTTT. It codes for CASSVRGGGADTQYF.

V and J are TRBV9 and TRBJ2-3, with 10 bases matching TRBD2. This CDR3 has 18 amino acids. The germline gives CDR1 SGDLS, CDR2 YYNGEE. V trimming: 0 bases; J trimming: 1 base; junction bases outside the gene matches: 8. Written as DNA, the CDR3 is TGTGCCAGCAGCGTAGAAGTGGTAGGGACTAGCGGCACAGATACGCAGTATTTT. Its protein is CASSVEVVGTSGTDTQYF.

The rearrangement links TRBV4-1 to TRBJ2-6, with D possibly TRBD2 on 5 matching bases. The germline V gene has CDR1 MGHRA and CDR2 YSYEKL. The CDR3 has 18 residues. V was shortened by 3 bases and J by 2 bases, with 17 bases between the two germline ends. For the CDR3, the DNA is TGCGCCAGCAGCCAGAGGGCCCAAAGTACCGCTGGGGCCAACGTCCTGACTTTC. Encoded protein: CASSQRAQSTAGANVLTF.

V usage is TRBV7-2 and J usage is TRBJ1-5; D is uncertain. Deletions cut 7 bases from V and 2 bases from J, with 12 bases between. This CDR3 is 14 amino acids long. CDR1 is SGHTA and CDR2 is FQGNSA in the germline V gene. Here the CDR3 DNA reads TGTGCCAGCACCGAGTGGGAAGGCAATCAGCCCCAGCATTTT. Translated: CASTEWEGNQPQHF.

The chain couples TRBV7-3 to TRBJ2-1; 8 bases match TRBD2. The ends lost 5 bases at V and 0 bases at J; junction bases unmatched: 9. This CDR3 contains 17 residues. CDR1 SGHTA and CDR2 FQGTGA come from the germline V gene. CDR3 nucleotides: TGTGCCAGCAGCGCACCGGGACTAGGAAACTCCTACAATGAGCAGTTCTTC. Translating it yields CASSAPGLGNSYNEQFF.

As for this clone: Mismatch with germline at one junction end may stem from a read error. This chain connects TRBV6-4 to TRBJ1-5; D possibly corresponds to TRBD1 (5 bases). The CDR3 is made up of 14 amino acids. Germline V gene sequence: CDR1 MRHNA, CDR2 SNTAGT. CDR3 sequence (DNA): TGTGCCGGCAGTGATATGGGGGGGAATCAGCCCCAGCATTTT. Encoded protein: CAGSDMGGNQPQHF.

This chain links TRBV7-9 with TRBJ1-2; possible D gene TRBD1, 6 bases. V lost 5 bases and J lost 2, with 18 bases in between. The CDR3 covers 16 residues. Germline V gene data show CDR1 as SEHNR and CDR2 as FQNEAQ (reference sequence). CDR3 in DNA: TGTGCCAGCAGCCTGACTTATGACAGGTTGAACTATGGCTACACCTTC. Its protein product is CASSLTYDRLNYGYTF.